This TCR beta chain originates from a study of T-cell reconstitution after alpha-beta-depleted transplantation in children. It was with unique molecular identifiers that the TCRbeta library was prepared. Using its own MiXCR run on the PCR reads, TCRdb lists one record per CDR3 protein. Among hundreds of thousands of distinct CDR3 sequences, less than 15% were seen once, and the ten largest hold roughly 4.5%. The CDR3 has 10 residues. Germline V gene lookup returns CDR1 MDHEN and CDR2 SYDVKM. The germline V and J ends were trimmed by 10 bases and 13 bases, with 11 bases remaining between them. The chain has TRBV28 and TRBJ1-6; D ambiguous. This sequence originates from a human donor who donated a stem cell graft to a child with Fanconi anemia. The specimen comprised PBMCs, sampled from the stem cell graft. The CDR3 coding sequence is TGTGCCACTCAGGACGGGCCCCTCCACTTT. Protein sequence: CATQDGPLHF.